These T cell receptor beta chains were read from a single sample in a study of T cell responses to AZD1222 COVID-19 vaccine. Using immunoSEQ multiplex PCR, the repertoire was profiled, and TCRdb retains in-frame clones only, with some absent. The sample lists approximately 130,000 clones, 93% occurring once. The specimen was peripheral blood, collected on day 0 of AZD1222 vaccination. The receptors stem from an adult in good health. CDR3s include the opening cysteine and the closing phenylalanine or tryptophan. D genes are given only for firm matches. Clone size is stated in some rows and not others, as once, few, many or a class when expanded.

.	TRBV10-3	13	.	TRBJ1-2	CAIRDLFNYGYTF	TGTGCCATCAGGGACCTCTTTAACTATGGCTACACCTTC
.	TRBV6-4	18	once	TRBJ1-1	CASRHIRDTKRILTEAFF	TGTGCCAGCAGGCATATCCGGGACACAAAAAGAATCTTGACTGAAGCTTTCTTT
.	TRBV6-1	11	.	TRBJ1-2	CASSEGYGYTF	TGTGCCAGCAGTGAGGGATATGGCTACACCTTC
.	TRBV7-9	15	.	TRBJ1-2	CASSLVLRQDYGYTF	TGTGCCAGCAGCTTAGTCCTCCGACAGGATTATGGCTACACCTTC
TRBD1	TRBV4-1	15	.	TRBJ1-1	CASSHSSTGWAEAFF	TGCGCCAGCAGCCATTCCTCGACAGGGTGGGCTGAAGCTTTCTTT
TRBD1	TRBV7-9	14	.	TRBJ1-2	CASSRGQGRLGYTF	TGTGCCAGCAGCCGGGGACAGGGCAGACTCGGCTACACCTTC
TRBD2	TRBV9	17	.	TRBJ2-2	CASSGTSSGINTGELFF	TGTGCCAGCAGCGGAACGTCTAGCGGCATAAACACCGGGGAGCTGTTTTTT
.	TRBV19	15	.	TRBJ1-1	CASSLGRIMNTEAFF	TGTGCCAGTAGCTTGGGACGGATTATGAACACTGAAGCTTTCTTT
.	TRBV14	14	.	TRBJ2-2	CASSQDGNTGELFF	TGTGCCAGCAGCCAGGACGGGAACACCGGGGAGCTGTTTTTT
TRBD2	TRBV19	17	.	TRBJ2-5	CASSITGASGGPGTQYF	TGTGCCAGTAGTATAACAGGGGCTAGCGGGGGGCCGGGGACCCAGTACTTC
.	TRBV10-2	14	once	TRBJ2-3	CASSVHRDTDTQYF	TGCGCCAGCAGTGTCCACCGGGACACAGATACGCAGTATTTT
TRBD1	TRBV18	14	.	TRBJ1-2	CASSPGQDNYGYTF	TGTGCCAGCTCACCGGGACAGGATAACTATGGCTACACCTTC
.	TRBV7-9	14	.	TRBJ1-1	CASSYRAKGAEAFF	TGTGCCAGCAGCTACCGGGCCAAAGGCGCTGAAGCTTTCTTT
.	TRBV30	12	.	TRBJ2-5	CAWSVGGETQYF	TGTGCCTGGAGTGTAGGGGGAGAGACCCAGTACTTC
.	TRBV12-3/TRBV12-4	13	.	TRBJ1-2	CASSRSAGYGYTF	TGTGCCAGCAGTCGATCCGCTGGGTATGGCTACACCTTC
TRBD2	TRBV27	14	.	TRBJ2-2	CASRIAGGPGELFF	TGTGCCAGCCGAATAGCGGGGGGGCCCGGGGAGCTGTTTTTT
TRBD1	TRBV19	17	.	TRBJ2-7	CASSIDIGTGRRGEQYF	TGTGCCAGTAGTATAGATATTGGGACAGGGAGACGCGGGGAGCAGTACTTC